This T cell receptor beta chain was retrieved from a study of blood T cell repertoires in COVID-19. This clone was observed a few times. The germline gives CDR1 LGHNA, CDR2 YSLEER. V trimming: 0 bases; J trimming: 9 bases; junction bases outside the gene matches: 7. This CDR3 comprises 15 residues. Data came from immunoSEQ multiplex PCR; TCRdb stores just in-frame clones and leaves some out. Seen here are about 270,000 clones, 80% to 90% observed once, and the top ten hold over 9%. The sample taken for sequencing was peripheral blood. The V and J genes are TRBV4-3 and TRBJ2-1; the match to TRBD2 covers 8 bases. The sequence came from a woman aged 45 to 65 who had recovered from COVID-19. CDR3 nucleotide sequence: TGCGCCAGCAGCCAAGATCGGGGGGGAGTTGGTGAGCAGTTCTTC. This codes for CASSQDRGGVGEQFF.